This note documents a single TCR beta chain sequence. Here immunoSEQ multiplex PCR was the method, and the copy in TCRdb shows in-frame clones only, minus some. The sample includes approximately 50,000 clones, 85% to 90% of them seen just once. V trimming: 2 bases; J trimming: 6 bases; junction bases outside the gene matches: 4. The CDR3 is 14 amino acids. Germline V gene data show CDR1 as SGHTA and CDR2 as FQGNSA. This specimen comes from a study of blood T cell repertoires in COVID-19. Study in general: Collection of acute and convalescent COVID-19 samples took place in the United States, Italy and Spain. The analysed material was cDNA or gDNA that came from T cells, B-cell-depleted T cells, or PBMCs.

Sequencing used peripheral blood. V usage is TRBV7-2 and J usage is TRBJ2-3, with 8 bases fitting TRBD2. This sequence originates from a man aged 55-75 years with acute or convalescent COVID-19. CDR3 coding DNA: TGTGCCAGCAGCTTACGACTAGCGACGGATACGCAGTATTTT. Its protein product is CASSLRLATDTQYF.